The 22 T cell receptor beta chains given below trace back to one sample, sequenced in a study of CD8+ T cells in alopecia areata. Following extraction, RNA underwent reverse transcription to cDNA, which served as the sequencing template. Clones were read by immunoSEQ multiplex PCR, and TCRdb kept only the in-frame ones, dropping some. Here the sample spans some 240,000 clones, about 60% being singletons. This sample comprised CD4+ T cells sorted from blood, obtained at week 0. Receptors were obtained from a human donor with alopecia areata.

The V and J genes are TRBV29-1 and TRBJ2-2, with D possibly called TRBD1 or TRBD2 (6 bases each). Trimming shortened V by 4 bases and J by 6 bases, and 21 bases separated the two germline ends. Germline-derived CDR1 and CDR2 are SQVTM and ANQGSEA. This CDR3 has 16 residues. The CDR3 reads CSVGRMSWRGAGELFF. CDR3 sequence (DNA): TGCAGCGTTGGAAGGATGTCGTGGAGGGGGGCCGGGGAGCTGTTTTTT.

With respect to this clone: Other DNA sequences in the sample encode the same CDR3. CDR3 sequence: CATSRVDSTDTQYF. CDR3 nucleotides: TGTGCCACCAGCAGAGTCGACAGCACAGATACGCAGTATTTT. The chain links TRBV15 to TRBJ2-3, with no clear D. CDR1 and CDR2 (germline): LNHNV, YYDKDF (reference sequence). CDR3 size: 14 residues. V shed 1 base and J shed 0 bases, with 5 bases lying between them.

In its sample, this clone was seen once. The chain links TRBV29-1 to TRBJ1-1, with D hard to call. The CDR3 length is 14 residues. The V gene lost 1 base and the J gene lost 4 bases, with 13 bases spanning the gap. The germline V gene has CDR1 SQVTM and CDR2 ANQGSEA. CDR3 protein: CSVEGRGMGTEAFF. CDR3 DNA sequence: TGCAGCGTTGAAGGTCGGGGTATGGGCACTGAAGCTTTCTTT.

The genes are TRBV5-1 and TRBJ1-1; D gene ambiguous. V gave up 0 bases and J gave up 1 base, with 10 bases separating them. This CDR3 is 15 amino acids long. CDR1 and CDR2 (germline): SGHRS, YFSETQ. The CDR3 sequence is CASSLAPGANTEAFF. CDR3 DNA: TGCGCCAGCAGCTTGGCCCCTGGAGCGAACACTGAAGCTTTCTTT.

The chain joins TRBV29-1 to TRBJ1-2; possible D gene TRBD1, 5 bases. Germline CDR1 SQVTM, CDR2 ANQGSEA. Trimming removed 6 bases at V and 4 bases at J, with 18 bases between. This CDR3 is built from 14 residues. CDR3 amino acids: CSVTLAGDLYGYTF. The CDR3 coding sequence is TGCAGCGTAACACTGGCGGGGGACCTCTATGGCTACACCTTC.

There are a few counts of this clone. The V call is TRBV10-3, the J call TRBJ1-4, with D uncertain. This CDR3 is 14 amino acids long. Germline V gene sequence: CDR1 ENHRY, CDR2 SYGVKD. V was pared by 2 bases and J by 5 bases, with 9 bases between. The CDR3 nucleotides read TGTGCCATCAGTGAGCGACTGACAAATGAAAAACTGTTTTTT. As protein: CAISERLTNEKLFF.

This chain connects TRBV14 to TRBJ1-2; D remains ambiguous. Germline CDR1 and CDR2: SGHDN and FVKESK. Trimming left V 0 bases short and J 6 bases short, with 5 bases between. The CDR3 has 12 residues. The CDR3 DNA reads TGTGCCAGCAGCCAAGATCGGCATGGCTACACCTTC. Protein: CASSQDRHGYTF.

This chain uses TRBV9 with TRBJ2-7; TRBD1 matches 12 bases. J gave up 6 bases and V 2 bases, and 3 bases lay outside the gene matches. This CDR3 spans 14 amino acids. Germline V CDR1 and CDR2: SGDLS, YYNGEE. The CDR3 protein is CASSVGTGGGEQYF. Here the CDR3 DNA reads TGTGCCAGCAGCGTGGGGACAGGGGGCGGCGAGCAGTACTTC. Combining the CDR3 with reference TRBV9 and TRBJ2-7 gives the whole variable domain DSGVTQTPKHLITATGQRVTLRCSPRSGDLSVYWYQQSLDQGLQFLIQYYNGEERAKGNILERFSAQQFPDLHSELNLSSLELGDSALYFCASSVGTGGGEQYFGPGTRLTVT.

This clone turned up a few times. The chain employs TRBV29-1 and TRBJ2-7, with TRBD2 as a possible D gene (5 bases). The CDR3 loop spans 14 amino acids. Germline V gives CDR1 SQVTM, CDR2 ANQGSEA. Trimming pared 4 bases from V and 2 bases from J, leaving 15 bases between. CDR3 amino acids: CSVGGPTPPYEQYF. The CDR3, as DNA: TGCAGCGTTGGCGGGCCCACTCCCCCCTACGAGCAGTACTTC.

The V call is TRBV7-2, the J call TRBJ1-1; no definite D call. Germline CDR1 is SGHTA and CDR2 is FQGNSA. V lost 5 bases and J 1 base, leaving 11 bases between the germline ends. The length of the CDR3 is 14 residues. CDR3 in amino acids: CASSQWWGNTEAFF. The CDR3 DNA reads as TGTGCCAGCAGCCAGTGGTGGGGGAACACTGAAGCTTTCTTT. Full variable domain (remainder filled in from reference TRBV7-2 and TRBJ1-1): GAGVSQSPSNKVTEKGKDVELRCDPISGHTALYWYRQSLGQGLEFLIYFQGNSAPDKSGLPSDRFSAERTGGSVSTLTIQRTQQEDSAVYLCASSQWWGNTEAFFGQGTRLTVV.

In this sample, this clone turned up a few times. This chain joins TRBV5-4 and TRBJ1-2, with D unresolved. V lost 0 bases, J lost 0 bases, and 6 bases lay in between. Germline-derived CDR1 and CDR2 are SGHNT and YYREEE (reference sequence). The CDR3 consists of 14 residues. The CDR3 region is CASSLGGANYGYTF. Here the CDR3 DNA reads TGTGCCAGCAGCTTGGGTGGGGCTAACTATGGCTACACCTTC.

The chain recombines TRBV9 with TRBJ1-4, with a weak D call TRBD1 (5 bases). This CDR3 comprises 16 residues. CDR1 SGDLS and CDR2 YYNGEE come from the germline V gene. V was trimmed by 0 bases and J by 7 bases, leaving 16 bases between them. CDR3 nucleotides: TGTGCCAGCAGCGTAGCCACGGGGGAGGGCCCTGAAAAACTGTTTTTT. Residues: CASSVATGEGPEKLFF.

The V gene is TRBV19, the J gene TRBJ2-7, with 8 bases lining up with TRBD2. The length of the CDR3 is 17 residues. In germline, CDR1 is LNHDA, CDR2 SQIVND (reference sequence). The ends lost 3 bases at V and 0 bases at J; junction bases unmatched: 10. CDR3 nucleotide sequence: TGTGCCAGTAGTATCGATTTCGCCGGGACTAGCTCCTACGAGCAGTACTTC. This sequence encodes CASSIDFAGTSSYEQYF.

The chain joins TRBV29-1 to TRBJ1-2; perhaps TRBD1 as D (5 bases). V was trimmed by 7 bases and J by 4 bases, leaving 13 bases between them. This CDR3 region has 12 residues. From germline, CDR1 is SQVTM and CDR2 ANQGSEA. Written as DNA, the CDR3 is TGCAGCGCCGAGGTAGGGGCCTATGGCTACACCTTC. Protein: CSAEVGAYGYTF.

The chain combines TRBV6-5 with TRBJ1-2; 7 bases match TRBD1. Trimming at V came to 5 bases and at J to 6 bases, leaving 6 bases not matched to a gene. This CDR3 spans 13 amino acids. Germline V lookup: CDR1 MNHEY, CDR2 SVGAGI. The CDR3 sequence: CASSDDRVHGYTF. In nucleotides, the CDR3 is TGTGCCAGCAGTGACGACAGGGTACATGGCTACACCTTC.

The chain is built from TRBV2 and TRBJ1-2; possible D gene TRBD1, 5 bases. The germline V gene has CDR1 SNHLY and CDR2 FYNNEI. The CDR3 consists of 13 residues. The germline V and J ends were trimmed by 5 bases and 4 bases, with 11 bases remaining between them. This CDR3 reads CASSNDRSYGYTF. As DNA, the CDR3 is TGTGCCAGCAGTAACGACAGAAGCTATGGCTACACCTTC.

V usage is TRBV5-6 and J usage is TRBJ2-2; 9 nucleotides agree with TRBD2. The CDR3 contains 16 residues. With V trimmed by 4 bases and J by 4 bases, 8 bases remained unmatched. Germline assignment: CDR1 SGHDT and CDR2 YYEEEE. Written as DNA, the CDR3 is TGTGCCAGCAGCCCTCTGGTAGCGGGGGCCACCGGGGAGCTGTTTTTT. Amino acid sequence: CASSPLVAGATGELFF.

The V gene is TRBV2, the J gene TRBJ2-7; 11 bases map to TRBD1. Germline V gives CDR1 SNHLY, CDR2 FYNNEI. This CDR3 comprises 14 residues. The V segment lost 7 bases and the J segment 3 bases; nucleotides outside the gene matches: 5. CDR3 nucleotides: TGTGCCAGCAATACCGGGACAGGGGGCTACGAGCAGTACTTC. Translating it yields CASNTGTGGYEQYF.

About this clone itself: Germline is not matched at one junction end, which may reflect a read error. V and J are TRBV18 and TRBJ2-2; weak D call: TRBD1 (6 bases). In germline, CDR1 is KGHSH, CDR2 LQKENI. This CDR3 contains 16 residues. CDR3 coding DNA: TGTGCCAGCTCATCACCCGTGTCAGGGGTTCTCGGGGAGCTGTTTTTT. Amino acid sequence: CASSSPVSGVLGELFF.

The sample holds a few counts of this clone. The rearrangement uses TRBV29-1 and TRBJ2-5, with D possibly being TRBD1 or TRBD2 (5 bases each). The CDR3 is made up of 13 amino acids. V was pared by 5 bases and J by 3 bases, with 13 bases between. Germline V gene sequence: CDR1 SQVTM, CDR2 ANQGSEA. This CDR3 is CSVRGGSKETQYF. The CDR3 nucleotides read TGCAGCGTTCGGGGCGGTTCAAAAGAGACCCAGTACTTC.

The genes are TRBV30 and TRBJ2-1; possibly TRBD1 or TRBD2 for D (5 bases each). The CDR3 has 16 residues. The V and J ends lost 2 bases and 4 bases respectively, with 18 bases between them. Germline assignment: CDR1 GTSNPN and CDR2 SVGIG (reference sequence). Here the CDR3 DNA reads TGTGCCTGGAGTCAGGGAGTTAGAAACGGTTACAATGAGCAGTTCTTC. Translation: CAWSQGVRNGYNEQFF. The whole variable domain, filled in from reference TRBV30 and TRBJ2-1, reads SQTIHQWPATLVQPVGSPLSLECTVEGTSNPNLYWYRQAAGRGLQLLFYSVGIGQISSEVPQNLSASRPQDRQFILSSKKLLLSDSGFYLCAWSQGVRNGYNEQFFGPGTRLTVL.

The rearrangement links TRBV4-2 to TRBJ1-2; D is perhaps TRBD1 (6 bases). Germline CDR1 and CDR2: LGHNA and YNFKEQ. Deletions cut 3 bases from V and 4 bases from J, with 12 bases between. The CDR3 runs to 14 residues. CDR3 protein: CASSQKQGSYGYTF. CDR3 sequence (DNA): TGTGCCAGCAGCCAGAAACAGGGAAGCTATGGCTACACCTTC.